The 28 T cell receptor beta chains below all came from one sample that was sequenced in a study of T cell responses to AZD1222 COVID-19 vaccine. The data were produced by immunoSEQ multiplex PCR, yet TCRdb's version contains in-frame clones alone and is incomplete. The data contain more than 150,000 clones, 75% to 95% of them singletons. Here the sequenced sample was peripheral blood, taken on day 0 of AZD1222 vaccination. The receptor source for this set is an adult in good health.

CDR3 loop: CASSLDTGSAFF. CDR3 coding DNA: TGTGCCAGCAGCTTAGATACGGGCAGCGCTTTCTTT. The chain links TRBV11-2 to TRBJ1-1; D is ambiguous. The CDR3 loop spans 12 amino acids. CDR1 SGHAT and CDR2 FQNNGV come from the germline V gene. V lost 0 bases and J 11 bases, leaving 10 bases between the germline ends.

The genes are TRBV7-2 and TRBJ2-2; TRBD2 matches at 7 bases. The trim removed 3 bases at V and 8 bases at J, leaving 9 bases unmatched. CDR3 length: 15 residues. Germline lookup yields CDR1 SGHTA and CDR2 FQGNSA. The CDR3 here is CASSFGLVLGGELFF. CDR3 DNA: TGTGCCAGCAGCTTCGGACTAGTACTAGGGGGGGAGCTGTTTTTT.

The chain is built from TRBV5-6 and TRBJ1-5, with 9 nucleotides matching TRBD1. The V gene's germline CDR1 is SGHDT and CDR2 YYEEEE. Unmatched junction bases numbered 7, after V lost 2 bases and J lost 7 bases. The CDR3 runs to 15 residues. The CDR3 DNA sequence: TGTGCCAGCAGCTTTGGGACAGGGTCGTGGCAGCCCCAGCATTTT. Protein: CASSFGTGSWQPQHF.

This chain joins TRBV12-5 and TRBJ2-7; D tentatively fits TRBD1 or TRBD2 (5 bases each). Trimming stripped 5 bases from V and 6 bases from J, with 17 bases between. This CDR3 spans 14 amino acids. Germline V gives CDR1 LGHNT, CDR2 FRNRAP. CDR3 amino acids: CASGRAESRGEQYF. Written as DNA, the CDR3 is TGTGCTAGTGGTAGAGCGGAGTCAAGGGGCGAGCAGTACTTC.

This chain joins TRBV3-1 (or the pseudogene TRBV3-2) and TRBJ2-5; D is tentatively TRBD1 or TRBD2 (5 bases each). The CDR3 consists of 15 residues. Between the trimmed V and J ends, which lost 0 bases and 3 bases, there was a span of 11 bases. Germline CDR1 is LGHDT and CDR2 is YNNKEL (reference sequence). CDR3 protein: CASSQDRGAEETQYF. For the CDR3, the DNA is TGTGCCAGCAGCCAAGATCGGGGCGCCGAAGAGACCCAGTACTTC.

V gene TRBV5-1 combines with J gene TRBJ2-1, with 12 bases identical to TRBD2. Trimming took 2 bases from V and 14 from J; bases not matched to a gene: 8. Germline assignment: CDR1 SGHRS and CDR2 YFSETQ. This CDR3 is 14 amino acids long. The CDR3 DNA follows: TGCGCCAGCAGCTTTCTAGCGGGAGGGCCCTGGGAGTTCTTC. Protein product: CASSFLAGGPWEFF. Full variable domain (remainder filled in from reference TRBV5-1 and TRBJ2-1): KAGVTQTPRYLIKTRGQQVTLSCSPISGHRSVSWYQQTPGQGLQFLFEYFSETQRNKGNFPGRFSGRQFSNSRSEMNVSTLELGDSALYLCASSFLAGGPWEFFGPGTRLTVL.

This chain uses TRBV28 with TRBJ2-4; D might be TRBD1 (6 bases). The CDR3 is made up of 15 amino acids. Germline V gene lookup returns CDR1 MDHEN and CDR2 SYDVKM. Trimming took 4 bases from V and 9 from J, leaving 19 bases between them. The CDR3 region has the DNA TGTGCCAGCAGTTCGTCTGGGACACGGATAGGCATTCAGTACTTC. Protein sequence: CASSSSGTRIGIQYF.

CDR3 region: CASSEQGGAGTGELFF. The CDR3 coding sequence is TGCGCCAGCAGCGAACAGGGAGGAGCGGGCACCGGGGAGCTGTTTTTT. The chain couples TRBV5-1 to TRBJ2-2, with D possibly called TRBD1 or TRBD2 (6 bases each). V gave up 4 bases and J gave up 4 bases, with 17 bases separating them. CDR1 is SGHRS and CDR2 is YFSETQ in the germline V gene. The CDR3 is made up of 16 amino acids.

The chain joins TRBV28 to TRBJ2-5, with 15 nucleotides matching TRBD2. Germline CDR1 MDHEN, CDR2 SYDVKM. The CDR3 length is 15 residues. With 6 bases clipped from V and 4 bases from J, the junction kept 3 bases outside the gene matches. The CDR3 protein is CASSPGLAGGETQYF. CDR3 DNA sequence: TGTGCCAGCAGCCCGGGACTAGCGGGAGGAGAGACCCAGTACTTC.

V is TRBV11-3 and J is TRBJ1-2, with unresolved D. This CDR3 comprises 13 residues. V was shortened by 3 bases and J by 3 bases, with 8 bases between the two germline ends. Germline values: CDR1 SGHNT, CDR2 YENEEA. CDR3 sequence: CASSFREDYGYTF. The CDR3 nucleotides are TGTGCCAGCAGCTTCCGGGAGGACTATGGCTACACCTTC.

This clone has a handful of counts. The chain links TRBV4-3 to TRBJ2-3; 13 bases map to TRBD2. The CDR3 totals 15 residues. V lost 1 base and J lost 8; bases outside the gene matches: 3. Per germline, CDR1 LGHNA and CDR2 YSLEER. The CDR3 spells CASSQGTSGRGTQYF. For the CDR3, the DNA is TGCGCCAGCAGCCAAGGGACTAGCGGGAGAGGTACGCAGTATTTT.

Concerning this clone: Germline is not matched at one junction end, which may reflect a read error. The chain joins TRBV24-1 to TRBJ1-3, with unresolved D. Germline-derived CDR1 and CDR2 are KGHDR and SFDVKD. The CDR3 is 13 amino acids. The CDR3 region is CATSGNSGNTIYF. The CDR3 DNA follows: TGTGCCACTTCAGGCAACTCTGGAAACACCATTTATTTT.

V usage is TRBV5-4 and J usage is TRBJ2-3, with 12 bases lining up with TRBD2. Germline V lookup: CDR1 SGHNT, CDR2 YYREEE (reference sequence). V was pared by 3 bases and J by 5 bases, with 4 bases of the junction left unmatched. The CDR3 totals 15 residues. In DNA, the CDR3 is TGTGCCAGCAGCTCATCGGGACTAGCGGGAGATACGCAGTATTTT. Amino acids: CASSSSGLAGDTQYF.

V gene TRBV14 combines with J gene TRBJ2-7, with 11 bases aligning to TRBD1. V was clipped by 4 bases and J by 6 bases; unmatched bases: 14. In germline, CDR1 is SGHDN, CDR2 FVKESK. CDR3 size: 17 residues. The CDR3 DNA reads as TGTGCCAGCAGCCTGATCACCCCCGGGACAGGGGGGGCCGAGCAGTACTTC. This sequence encodes CASSLITPGTGGAEQYF. Full variable domain (rest looked up from reference TRBV14 and TRBJ2-7): EAGVTQFPSHSVIEKGQTVTLRCDPISGHDNLYWYRRVMGKEIKFLLHFVKESKQDESGMPNNRFLAERTGGTYSTLKVQPAELEDSGVYFCASSLITPGTGGAEQYFGPGTRLTVT.

This sequence joins TRBV4-3 and TRBJ1-4; TRBD1 matches 10 bases. Trimming took 5 bases from V and 8 from J; bases not matched to a gene: 5. The germline V gene encodes CDR1 LGHNA and CDR2 YSLEER. The CDR3 is 14 residues long. The CDR3 loop is CASSYSDRGEKLFF. CDR3 DNA: TGCGCCAGCAGCTATTCGGACAGGGGGGAAAAACTGTTTTTT.

V and J are TRBV11-2 and TRBJ2-2, with D possibly called TRBD1 or TRBD2 (5 bases each). Germline V lookup: CDR1 SGHAT, CDR2 FQNNGV. This CDR3 is 15 amino acids long. Trimming removed 5 bases at V and 9 bases at J, with 19 bases between. The CDR3 here is CASSARDGTHRELFF. The CDR3, as DNA: TGTGCCAGCAGCGCGAGGGACGGGACCCACCGGGAGCTGTTTTTT. The whole variable domain, remainder taken from reference TRBV11-2 and TRBJ2-2, is EAGVAQSPRYKIIEKRQSVAFWCNPISGHATLYWYQQILGQGPKLLIQFQNNGVVDDSQLPKDRFSAERLKGVDSTLKIQPAKLEDSAVYLCASSARDGTHRELFFGEGSRLTVL.

CDR3 nucleotide sequence: TGTGCCAGCAGCCAAGATTTGGGGTCCGGCGGGGAGCTGTTTTTT. Its translation is CASSQDLGSGGELFF. The rearrangement links TRBV3-1 (or the pseudogene TRBV3-2) to TRBJ2-2; D gene ambiguous. CDR1 LGHDT and CDR2 YNNKEL come from the germline V gene (reference sequence). The V end lost 0 bases, the J end lost 7 bases, and 12 bases lay between the germline ends. The CDR3 runs 15 residues.

The rearrangement links TRBV2 to TRBJ2-7, with 9 bases aligning to TRBD1. CDR1 is SNHLY and CDR2 is FYNNEI in the germline V gene. The CDR3 extends over 16 amino acids. V shed 3 bases, J shed 0 bases, and the junction held 6 bases outside the gene matches. The CDR3, as DNA: TGTGCCAGCAGTGATTTGGGACAGGGTGGCTCCTACGAGCAGTACTTC. It encodes CASSDLGQGGSYEQYF.

The rearrangement links TRBV10-2 to TRBJ2-1; D assignment may be TRBD1 or TRBD2 (5 bases each). V lost 6 bases, J lost 5 bases, and 14 bases lay in between. This CDR3 is built from 14 residues. Germline V CDR1 and CDR2: WSHSY, SAAADI. The CDR3 loop is CASRGPRGDNEQFF. Written as DNA, the CDR3 is TGCGCCAGCAGGGGGCCCCGGGGTGACAATGAGCAGTTCTTC.

The chain recombines TRBV11-3 with TRBJ2-1; TRBD2 agrees at 11 bases. The CDR3 spans 16 residues. Trimming cost V 8 bases and J 9 bases; bases outside gene matches: 15. Germline assignment: CDR1 SGHNT and CDR2 YENEEA. CDR3 region: CASSGPPLAGVSEQFF. The DNA of the CDR3 is TGTGCCAGCTCTGGCCCCCCACTAGCGGGAGTATCTGAGCAGTTCTTC. The whole variable domain, remainder taken from reference TRBV11-3 and TRBJ2-1, is EAGVVQSPRYKIIEKKQPVAFWCNPISGHNTLYWYLQNLGQGPELLIRYENEEAVDDSQLPKDRFSAERLKGVDSTLKIQPAELGDSAVYLCASSGPPLAGVSEQFFGPGTRLTVL.

The rearrangement uses TRBV19 and TRBJ1-6; D remains ambiguous. The CDR3 spans 16 residues. The germline CDR1 and CDR2 sequences are LNHDA and SQIVND (reference sequence). V shed 5 bases and J shed 2 bases, with 13 bases lying between them. The CDR3 DNA reads as TGTGCCAGTAGTCCCCCTGGAGGGACCTATAATTCACCCCTCCACTTT. Translating gives CASSPPGGTYNSPLHF.

The V call is TRBV6-5, the J call TRBJ1-1; D is unresolved. The CDR3 is made up of 15 amino acids. Between the trimmed V and J ends, which lost 6 bases and 3 bases, there was a span of 17 bases. Looked up from germline, CDR1 is MNHEY and CDR2 is SVGAGI. The CDR3 loop reads CASRLAITADTEAFF. CDR3 bases: TGTGCCAGCAGACTCGCTATTACGGCAGACACTGAAGCTTTCTTT.

The chain has TRBV19 and TRBJ1-2; the match to TRBD1 covers 7 bases. The germline gives CDR1 LNHDA, CDR2 SQIVND (reference sequence). CDR3 length: 15 amino acids. V was pared by 4 bases and J by 12 bases, with 17 bases of the junction left unmatched. The CDR3 loop reads CASSTTGVLTGLDTF. In nucleotides, the CDR3 is TGTGCCAGTAGTACAACAGGGGTTTTAACAGGACTTGACACCTTC.

This chain uses TRBV19 with TRBJ1-6; the D gene is possibly TRBD1 (6 bases). Looked up from germline, CDR1 is LNHDA and CDR2 is SQIVND (reference sequence). V lost 9 bases, J lost 9 bases, and 18 bases lay in between. The CDR3 is 14 residues long. The CDR3 loop reads CASNDRSAGSPLHF. The CDR3 DNA follows: TGTGCCAGCAACGACAGGTCCGCGGGTTCACCCCTCCACTTT.

The J gene is TRBJ1-6, the V gene TRBV3-1 (or the pseudogene TRBV3-2); no reliable D call. V was trimmed by 1 base and J by 4 bases, leaving 8 bases between them. The CDR3 consists of 15 residues. Germline V gene data show CDR1 as LGHDT and CDR2 as YNNKEL (reference sequence). The CDR3 nucleotides read TGTGCCAGCAGCCAAGCCTGGGAGTATAATTCACCCCTCCACTTT. This codes for CASSQAWEYNSPLHF.

The V and J genes are TRBV7-6 and TRBJ1-4; tentatively, D is TRBD1 (6 bases). Trimming took 5 bases from V and 7 from J, leaving 20 bases between them. Germline V gene lookup returns CDR1 SGHVS and CDR2 FNYEAQ. The CDR3 runs 16 residues. CDR3 residues: CASSPSRQATGEKLFF. CDR3 nucleotides: TGTGCCAGCAGCCCAAGCAGACAGGCTACCGGTGAAAAACTGTTTTTT.

This chain connects TRBV9 to TRBJ2-1; D might be TRBD2 (6 bases). Between the trimmed V and J ends, which lost 4 bases and 11 bases, there was a span of 16 bases. This CDR3 has 13 residues. The V gene's germline CDR1 is SGDLS and CDR2 YYNGEE. This chain's CDR3 is CASSPEVGGKQFF. The CDR3, as DNA: TGTGCCAGCAGCCCAGAGGTTGGCGGGAAGCAGTTCTTC.

The J gene is TRBJ1-5, the V gene TRBV25-1; the D is unclear. In germline, CDR1 is MGHDK, CDR2 SYGVNS. V gave up 6 bases and J gave up 0 bases, with 6 bases separating them. CDR3 size: 13 residues. The DNA for the CDR3 is TGTGCCAGCAGGCAAGATAGCAATCAGCCCCAGCATTTT. It specifies CASRQDSNQPQHF.